Shown below are 12 T cell receptor beta chains from a single sample sequenced in a study of T cell responses to AZD1222 COVID-19 vaccine. Profiled with immunoSEQ multiplex PCR; TCRdb holds only in-frame clones, not every one. The table records approximately 79,000 clones, 80% to 90% of them present only once. Source: peripheral blood, taken on day 0 of AZD1222 vaccination. These TCRs come from an adult in good health.

This CDR3 reads CASRKLTGGVAEAFF. The CDR3 region has the DNA TGTGCCAGTAGGAAATTGACAGGGGGCGTCGCTGAAGCTTTCTTT. V gene TRBV19 combines with J gene TRBJ1-1; 10 bases are shared with TRBD1. Germline CDR1 is LNHDA and CDR2 is SQIVND (reference sequence). The CDR3 is 15 amino acids. Trimming at V came to 6 bases and at J to 6 bases, leaving 10 bases not matched to a gene.

This chain links TRBV27 with TRBJ1-5; no reliable D call. Germline V gives CDR1 MNHEY, CDR2 SMNVEV (reference sequence). The CDR3 spans 15 residues. The V and J ends lost 6 bases and 0 bases respectively, with 12 bases between them. CDR3 residues: CASSPFLTSNQPQHF. The CDR3 DNA reads TGTGCCAGCAGCCCGTTCCTTACTAGCAATCAGCCCCAGCATTTT.

This chain links TRBV6-5 with TRBJ1-5; D remains unclear. With 8 bases removed from V and 3 bases from J, the gap between germline ends came to 11 bases. Per the germline V gene, CDR1 is MNHEY and CDR2 is SVGAGI. The CDR3 sequence is 13 residues long. CDR3 protein: CASGKDVNQPQHF. The CDR3 DNA sequence: TGTGCCAGCGGAAAGGACGTCAATCAGCCCCAGCATTTT.

The J gene is TRBJ2-7, the V gene TRBV7-2, with TRBD1 identical over 8 bases. The CDR3 totals 16 residues. J gave up 2 bases and V 1 base, and 7 bases lay outside the gene matches. Per germline, CDR1 SGHTA and CDR2 FQGNSA. CDR3 coding DNA: TGTGCCAGCAGCTTAGTTCTGGCAGGGGGCACCTACGAGCAGTACTTC. Encoded protein: CASSLVLAGGTYEQYF.

The V gene is TRBV5-4, the J gene TRBJ2-7; D not resolved. The germline V gene encodes CDR1 SGHNT and CDR2 YYREEE (reference sequence). The CDR3 consists of 13 residues. V gave up 4 bases and J gave up 2 bases, with 10 bases separating them. The CDR3 loop is CASSRPHAYEQYF. DNA for the CDR3: TGTGCCAGCAGCCGCCCCCACGCCTACGAGCAGTACTTC.

The genes are TRBV29-1 and TRBJ1-2, with 9 bases lining up with TRBD1. Germline V gene lookup returns CDR1 SQVTM and CDR2 ANQGSEA. The length of the CDR3 is 12 residues. V was pared by 7 bases and J by 8 bases, with 8 bases of the junction left unmatched. The CDR3 loop is CSDQDRGSGYTF. In DNA, the CDR3 is TGCAGCGACCAAGACAGGGGGTCCGGCTACACCTTC.

The V call is TRBV2, the J call TRBJ1-2, with D tentatively TRBD1 (6 bases). V was shortened by 5 bases and J by 4 bases, with 11 bases between the two germline ends. Per germline, CDR1 SNHLY and CDR2 FYNNEI. There are 13 residues in the CDR3. The CDR3, as DNA: TGTGCCAGCAGTAACGGGGGCGGCTATGGCTACACCTTC. Encoded protein: CASSNGGGYGYTF.

This clone was seen ten or more times. The V and J genes are TRBV5-1 and TRBJ1-1; D remains unclear. CDR1 is SGHRS and CDR2 is YFSETQ in the germline V gene. This CDR3 contains 15 residues. The V gene lost 4 bases and the J gene lost 4 bases, with 17 bases spanning the gap. Here the CDR3 DNA reads TGCGCCAGCAGCCCCGTTTATGGCTCGGGCACTGAAGCTTTCTTT. As protein: CASSPVYGSGTEAFF.

V and J are TRBV28 and TRBJ1-2; 7 nucleotides line up with TRBD1. This CDR3 is built from 14 residues. The germline CDR1 and CDR2 sequences are MDHEN and SYDVKM. J was trimmed by 3 bases and V by 4 bases; bases with no gene match: 5. This CDR3 is CASSSGTVYYGYTF. CDR3 in DNA: TGTGCCAGCAGTTCCGGGACAGTCTACTATGGCTACACCTTC.

CDR3 region: CASSHTEGEAFF. CDR3 DNA: TGTGCCAGCAGTCATACAGAAGGGGAAGCTTTCTTT. This chain connects TRBV5-8 to TRBJ1-1; D is unresolved. The ends were cut back, 5 bases at V and 8 bases at J, with 13 bases in the middle. The CDR3 loop spans 12 amino acids. In germline, CDR1 is SGHTS, CDR2 YDEGEE.

This chain uses TRBV5-1 with TRBJ2-7, with 9 positions matching TRBD2. The CDR3 is 15 amino acids. Germline CDR1 SGHRS, CDR2 YFSETQ. V dropped 5 bases and J dropped 7; count of bases not matched to a gene: 13. The CDR3 DNA is TGCGCCAGCAGGTGGGGTAGCGGGAGTCTAGGGGAGCAGTACTTC. This codes for CASRWGSGSLGEQYF.

This chain links TRBV18 with TRBJ1-2; D is ambiguous. This CDR3 has 12 residues. V lost 6 bases, J lost 10 bases, and 15 bases lay in between. In germline, CDR1 is KGHSH, CDR2 LQKENI. CDR3 sequence: CASSTERFVYTF. In DNA form, the CDR3 reads TGTGCCAGCTCGACGGAAAGGTTTGTCTACACCTTC.